This passage covers 7 T cell receptor beta chains from one sample sequenced in a study of cytomegalovirus exposure and HLA in healthy donors. Amplification used 60 Vbeta primers and 13 Jbeta primers. Clones were read by immunoSEQ multiplex PCR, and TCRdb kept only the in-frame ones, dropping some. The profile shows about 190,000 clones, about 85% of them singletons. Sample: PBMCs. The receptor set was obtained from a woman aged 50 to 60 in good health and CMV-seronegative.

V gene TRBV5-6 combines with J gene TRBJ2-1, with D possibly matching TRBD1 (6 bases). The CDR3 covers 16 residues. From germline, CDR1 is SGHDT and CDR2 YYEEEE. Trimming stripped 5 bases from V and 0 bases from J, with 15 bases between. The CDR3 bases are TGTGCCAGCAGTCGGGCAGGGGAAGGCTCCTACAATGAGCAGTTCTTC. Amino acids: CASSRAGEGSYNEQFF.

V gene TRBV9 combines with J gene TRBJ2-7, with 8 bases identical to TRBD2. CDR1 is SGDLS and CDR2 is YYNGEE in the germline V gene. V lost 4 bases, J lost 5 bases, and 5 bases stayed unmatched. The CDR3 runs to 13 residues. DNA of the CDR3: TGTGCCAGCAGCAACGCAGCGGGAGACGAGCAGTACTTC. Amino acid sequence: CASSNAAGDEQYF.

The chain uses TRBV9 and TRBJ2-1, with D possibly matching TRBD2 (6 bases). Deletions cut 4 bases from V and 1 base from J, with 12 bases between. From germline, CDR1 is SGDLS and CDR2 YYNGEE. CDR3 length: 15 amino acids. This chain's CDR3 is CASSTTGTSYNEQFF. CDR3 nucleotide sequence: TGTGCCAGCAGCACCACCGGGACTTCCTACAATGAGCAGTTCTTC.

V gene TRBV28 combines with J gene TRBJ1-2, with a possible D match to TRBD1 (5 bases). The germline V gene encodes CDR1 MDHEN and CDR2 SYDVKM. This CDR3 has 14 amino acids. V dropped 3 bases and J dropped 7 bases, with 15 bases sitting between them. CDR3 DNA: TGTGCCAGCAGTTTCCTCGGCAGGGATGCTGGCTACACCTTC. It yields the protein CASSFLGRDAGYTF.

The J gene is TRBJ2-7, the V gene TRBV7-3; 9 bases line up with TRBD1. The trim removed 5 bases at V and 5 bases at J, leaving 10 bases unmatched. Germline values: CDR1 SGHTA, CDR2 FQGTGA. The CDR3 is 15 amino acids. CDR3 loop: CASSPTGTGWDEQYF. CDR3 sequence (DNA): TGTGCCAGCAGCCCGACCGGGACAGGGTGGGACGAGCAGTACTTC.

The chain has TRBV5-6 and TRBJ2-7; 9 bases are shared with TRBD1. V gave up 3 bases and J gave up 0 bases; unmatched junction bases: 16. Germline V CDR1 and CDR2: SGHDT, YYEEEE. The CDR3 has 19 amino acids. The CDR3 is CASSSRDRARAGPSYEQYF. Here the CDR3 DNA reads TGTGCCAGCAGCTCTCGGGACAGGGCAAGAGCGGGACCCTCCTACGAGCAGTACTTC.

A note on this clone: Mismatch with germline at one junction end may stem from a read error. This specimen includes other DNA sequences encoding the same CDR3. The V and J genes are TRBV6-5 and TRBJ1-2; D not resolved. This CDR3 comprises 13 residues. Germline CDR1 and CDR2: MNHEY and SVGAGI. The CDR3 is CASQEGEDYGYTF. The CDR3 region has the DNA TGTGCCAGCCAAGAGGGAGAGGACTATGGCTACACTTTC.